Shown below are 5 T cell receptor beta chains from a single sample sequenced in a study of shared clonotypes between healthy human individuals (dated by TCRdb to between 2020 and 2021). Libraries were made using the immunoSEQ multiplex PCR assay. TCRdb mirrors the immuneACCESS table, restricted to in-frame sequences. Some clones are absent from its copies; in checked studies, under half trace to an unresolved V gene, and the reason for the others is unknown. The sample table shows roughly 640,000 clones, and less than 85% are seen once. Jointly, the top ten make up 1.7% of the sample. The specimen sequenced was memory CD4+ T cells sorted from blood. Explained via the paper, the cell subset or site label denotes: CD45RA-negative fraction. Receptor source: a woman aged 25 to 45 in good health.

The gene calls are TRBV27 and TRBJ2-4; D unresolved. The CDR3 length is 13 residues. Germline V gene lookup returns CDR1 MNHEY and CDR2 SMNVEV (reference sequence). The V and J ends lost 5 bases and 4 bases respectively, with 9 bases between them. DNA of the CDR3: TGTGCCAGCAGTGTCGACGTGAAAAACATTCAGTACTTC. The encoded protein is CASSVDVKNIQYF.

The chain employs TRBV2 and TRBJ1-1; 8 nucleotides line up with TRBD1. V shed 3 bases and J 2 bases; nucleotides not matched to a gene: 5. CDR3 length equals 15 residues. CDR1 and CDR2 (germline): SNHLY, FYNNEI. The CDR3 reads CASSDTGGGNTEAFF. CDR3 DNA sequence: TGTGCCAGCAGTGATACAGGGGGGGGCAACACTGAAGCTTTCTTT.

This chain joins TRBV2 and TRBJ2-1; TRBD2 matches 9 bases. CDR3 length: 13 amino acids. Germline V gene lookup returns CDR1 SNHLY and CDR2 FYNNEI. With V trimmed by 4 bases and J by 9 bases, 4 bases remained unmatched. The CDR3 sequence: CASSASGKGEQFF. For the CDR3, the DNA is TGTGCCAGCAGTGCTAGCGGGAAAGGTGAGCAGTTCTTC. Full variable domain (outside the CDR3, taken from reference TRBV2 and TRBJ2-1): EPEVTQTPSHQVTQMGQEVILRCVPISNHLYFYWYRQILGQKVEFLVSFYNNEISEKSEIFDDQFSVERPDGSNFTLKIRSTKLEDSAMYFCASSASGKGEQFFGPGTRLTVL.

V usage is TRBV28 and J usage is TRBJ1-6; no definite D call. The CDR3 spans 11 residues. Per germline, CDR1 MDHEN and CDR2 SYDVKM. V dropped 5 bases and J dropped 10 bases, with 6 bases sitting between them. The CDR3 loop is CASSLGSPLHF. The CDR3 nucleotides read TGTGCCAGCAGTCTCGGCTCACCCCTCCACTTT.

The CDR3 region is CSGGQAVGAKLFF. CDR3 coding DNA: TGCAGCGGGGGACAGGCGGTAGGGGCAAAACTGTTTTTT. V usage is TRBV29-1 and J usage is TRBJ1-4; 8 bases fit TRBD1. The CDR3 totals 13 residues. Looked up from germline, CDR1 is SQVTM and CDR2 is ANQGSEA. V lost 7 bases, J lost 10 bases, and 11 bases stayed unmatched.